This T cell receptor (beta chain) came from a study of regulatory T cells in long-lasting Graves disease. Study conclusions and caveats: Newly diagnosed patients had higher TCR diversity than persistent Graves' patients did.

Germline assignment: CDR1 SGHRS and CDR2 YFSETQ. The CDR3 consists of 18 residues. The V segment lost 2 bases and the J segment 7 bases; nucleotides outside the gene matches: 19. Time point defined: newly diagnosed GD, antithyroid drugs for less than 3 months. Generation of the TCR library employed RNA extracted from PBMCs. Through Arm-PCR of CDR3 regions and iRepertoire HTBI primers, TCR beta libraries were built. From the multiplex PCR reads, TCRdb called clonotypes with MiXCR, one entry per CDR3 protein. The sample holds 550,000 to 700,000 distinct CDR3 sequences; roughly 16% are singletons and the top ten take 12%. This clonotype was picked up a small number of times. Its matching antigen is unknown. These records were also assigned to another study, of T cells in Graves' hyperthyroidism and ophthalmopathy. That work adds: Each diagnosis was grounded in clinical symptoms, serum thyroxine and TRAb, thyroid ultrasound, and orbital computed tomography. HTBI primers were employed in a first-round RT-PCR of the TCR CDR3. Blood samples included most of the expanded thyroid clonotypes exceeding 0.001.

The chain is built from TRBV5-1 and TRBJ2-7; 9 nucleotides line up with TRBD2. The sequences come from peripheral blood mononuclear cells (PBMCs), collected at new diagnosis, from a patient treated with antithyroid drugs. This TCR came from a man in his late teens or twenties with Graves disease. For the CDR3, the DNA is TGCGCCAGCAGCTTCGGTAGCGGGAGCTCCTTCGCCCACAATGAGCAGTACTTC. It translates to CASSFGSGSSFAHNEQYF.